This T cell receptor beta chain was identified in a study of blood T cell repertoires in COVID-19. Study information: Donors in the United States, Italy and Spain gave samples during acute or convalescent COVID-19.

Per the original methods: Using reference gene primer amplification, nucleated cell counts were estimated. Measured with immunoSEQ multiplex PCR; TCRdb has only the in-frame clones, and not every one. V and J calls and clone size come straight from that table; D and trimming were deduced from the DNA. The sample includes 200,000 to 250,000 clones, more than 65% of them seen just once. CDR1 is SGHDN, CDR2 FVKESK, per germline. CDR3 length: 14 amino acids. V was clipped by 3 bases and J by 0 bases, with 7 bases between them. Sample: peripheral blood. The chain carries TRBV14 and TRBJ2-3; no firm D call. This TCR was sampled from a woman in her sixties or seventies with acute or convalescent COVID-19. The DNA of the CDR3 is TGTGCCAGCAGCCAGAGTCCCAGCACAGATACGCAGTATTTT. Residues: CASSQSPSTDTQYF.